The rows below give T cell receptor beta chains drawn from one sample of a study of OX40 agonist ivuxolimab in advanced cancers. Repertoires were generated with immunoSEQ multiplex PCR, while TCRdb's copy carries only in-frame clones and drops some. The sample shows 40,000 to 55,000 clones, roughly 82% of them seen only once. This sample comprised CD4+ or CD8+ T cells sorted from blood, obtained in a trial of the OX40 agonist ivuxolimab. The receptors here all came from an adult with an advanced solid tumor such as melanoma, head and neck, liver or kidney cancer. Both conserved end residues are part of each CDR3. The D gene is left open where the match is weak. Only part of the rows carry a size: once, few, many, or a class if the clone is expanded.

>TRBV7-9|.|.|TRBJ1-1
TGTGCCAGCAGCTTAAGAGAGACTGAAGCTTTCTTT
CASSLRETEAFF
>TRBV11-2|TRBD1|.|TRBJ1-2
TGTGCCAGCAGCCCCGACAGGGAAGCTGGCTACACCTTC
CASSPDREAGYTF
>TRBV29-1|TRBD2|.|TRBJ2-3
TGCAGCGTTGAAGATCGAAAAGCGGGAGAGGCAGATACGCAGTATTTT
CSVEDRKAGEADTQYF
>TRBV11-2|.|.|TRBJ2-7
TGTGCCAGCAGCCTTAACCAATACGAGCAGTACTTC
CASSLNQYEQYF
>TRBV9|.|.|TRBJ2-1
TGTGCCAGCAGCACCAGTCGTATGGGGGCGAGGTACAATGAGCAGTTCTTC
CASSTSRMGARYNEQFF
>TRBV7-8|.|.|TRBJ2-4
TGTGCCAGCAGCTTGGGGCTGTCGAACATTCAGTACTTC
CASSLGLSNIQYF
>TRBV6-6|.|.|TRBJ2-7
TGTGCCAGCAGTTACTTCACTGGCTTAGCGAGTGAGCAGTACTTC
CASSYFTGLASEQYF
>TRBV7-9|.|.|TRBJ1-2
TGTGCCAGCAGCTTAGGGACAGCTAACTATGGCTACACCTTC
CASSLGTANYGYTF
>TRBV7-8|TRBD2|.|TRBJ2-7
TGTGCCAGCAGCGTTTCTAGCGGGGTAAAGTACGAGCAGTACTTC
CASSVSSGVKYEQYF
>TRBV7-8|.|.|TRBJ2-1
TGTGCCAGCAGCTTCGGCGGGGCAGCACCAAATGAGCAGTTCTTC
CASSFGGAAPNEQFF
>TRBV25-1|.|.|TRBJ1-2
TGTGCCAGCAGTATCCGAGACAGGAACTATGGCTACACCTTC
CASSIRDRNYGYTF
>TRBV7-3|.|once|TRBJ1-2
TGTGCCAGCAGCTTAGGCAGCCACTATGGCTACACCTTC
CASSLGSHYGYTF
>TRBV10-2|TRBD2|.|TRBJ2-7
TGCGCCAGCAGGCGCGGGAGAGGGGAGCAGTACTTC
CASRRGRGEQYF
>TRBV28|.|once|TRBJ2-7
TGTGCCAGCAACCCTTCGCTAGGCCCCTACGAGCAGTACTTC
CASNPSLGPYEQYF
>TRBV25-1|.|.|TRBJ2-2
TGTGCCAGCAGTGAATTGGGACCGAGCACCGGGGAGCTGTTTTTT
CASSELGPSTGELFF
>TRBV6-6|.|.|TRBJ1-1
TGTGCCAGCAGCACTTGGAACACTGAAGCTTTCTTT
CASSTWNTEAFF
>TRBV6-5|TRBD1|.|TRBJ1-2
TGTGCCAGCAGTTACACCCGGACAGGGGGCGGCTATGGCTACACCTTC
CASSYTRTGGGYGYTF
>TRBV11-2|TRBD2|once|TRBJ2-3
TGTGCCAGCAGCTTAAATGTTCTAGCGGGCGTCGTTGGGCAGTATTTT
CASSLNVLAGVVGQYF
>TRBV2|TRBD1|.|TRBJ2-6
TGTGCCAGCAGCGAACAGGGGGCTGGGACTGGGGCCAACGTCCTGACTTTC
CASSEQGAGTGANVLTF
>TRBV19|.|.|TRBJ1-4
TGTGCCAGTAAAATGGGCCCCTCAGCAACTAATGAAAAACTGTTTTTT
CASKMGPSATNEKLFF
>TRBV18|.|.|TRBJ2-7
TGTGCCAGCTCACCCGGTCCGGGGACCTACGAGCAGTACTTC
CASSPGPGTYEQYF
>TRBV7-6|.|.|TRBJ2-5
TGTGCCAGCAGCTTAAATAGGCAGCAAGAGACCCAGTACTTC
CASSLNRQQETQYF
>TRBV6-6|TRBD2|.|TRBJ2-1
TGTGCCAGCAGTTACCCCGGCGGGGGGGCTGGTCTTGAGCAGTTCTTC
CASSYPGGGAGLEQFF
>TRBV5-4|TRBD1|.|TRBJ2-5
TGTGCCAGCAGCTATGGGACAGGGGGCGAGACCCAGTACTTC
CASSYGTGGETQYF
>TRBV6-1|.|.|TRBJ2-1
TGTGCCAGCATGCGGGACACCGGGTACAATGAGCAGTTCTTC
CASMRDTGYNEQFF
>TRBV19|TRBD2|.|TRBJ2-1
TGTGCCAGTAGTAAGCGGGAATACAATGAGCAGTTCTTC
CASSKREYNEQFF
>TRBV6-6|.|few|TRBJ1-5
TGTGCCAGCAGGCCCGGGGAGGGGGGACAGCCCCAGCATTTT
CASRPGEGGQPQHF
>TRBV28|TRBD1|once|TRBJ1-1
TGTGCCAGCAGTATTACAGGGGGCGTCTCTGAAGCTTTCTTT
CASSITGGVSEAFF
>TRBV4-2|TRBD2|.|TRBJ2-1
TGTGCCAGCAGCCAATCCACTTTCGCGGGAGGTCCCTACAATGAGCAGTTCTTC
CASSQSTFAGGPYNEQFF
>TRBV6-5|.|.|TRBJ2-5
TGTGCCAGCAGTTATGGTCTATCCAGGGGTCACCAGACCCAGTACTTC
CASSYGLSRGHQTQYF
>TRBV2|.|.|TRBJ1-2
TGTGCCAGCAGTGTTCTCGCTAACTATGGCTACACCTTC
CASSVLANYGYTF
>TRBV28|.|once|TRBJ2-1
TGTGCCAGCAGTTTCCCGCTAGGGGGGGAGCAGTTCTTC
CASSFPLGGEQFF
>TRBV10-3|.|.|TRBJ2-7
TGTGCCATCAGTAAGGACTCAAACTCCTACGAGCAGTACTTC
CAISKDSNSYEQYF
>TRBV9|.|.|TRBJ2-5
TGTGCCAGCAGCGGCGATCGTCAAGAGACCCAGTACTTC
CASSGDRQETQYF
>TRBV10-2|TRBD1|.|TRBJ2-3
TGCGCCAGCAGTGACCAGGACAGGAGAACAGATACGCAGTATTTT
CASSDQDRRTDTQYF
>TRBV6-6|TRBD1|once|TRBJ2-2
TGTGCCAGCAGCGACAGGGTGTCTCGCGGGGAGCTGTTTTTT
CASSDRVSRGELFF
>TRBV18|.|.|TRBJ2-7
TGTGCCAGCTCACCGGGAGCCGAGCAGTACTTC
CASSPGAEQYF
>TRBV10-2|.|.|TRBJ1-2
TGCGCCAGCAGTGGGGCGGGGGGCTACACCTTC
CASSGAGGYTF
>TRBV6-6|.|.|TRBJ2-7
TGTGCCAGCAGTTACGGGGGGACAGTCTACGAGCAGTACTTC
CASSYGGTVYEQYF
>TRBV28|.|.|TRBJ1-4
TGTGCCAGCAGTCCAGACATTAGGGGTAGCGGGCCGCGTAATGAAAAACTGTTTTTT
CASSPDIRGSGPRNEKLFF
>TRBV4-1|TRBD2|.|TRBJ2-7
TGCGCCAGCAGCCAAGAAGTGGGCGGGGTAGCGGGGGCCGATACCTACGAGCAGTACTTC
CASSQEVGGVAGADTYEQYF
>TRBV7-3|.|few|TRBJ1-1
TGTGCCAGCACCCTAAAAGTATTATGGGGCACTGAAGCTTTCTTT
CASTLKVLWGTEAFF
>TRBV2|TRBD1|.|TRBJ1-3
TGTGCCAGCAACAGGGGGGCAGGGGGCAATTCACACTCTGGAAACACCATATATTTT
CASNRGAGGNSHSGNTIYF
>TRBV4-1|TRBD1|.|TRBJ1-4
TGCGCCAGCAGCCACCCCCGGGACAGTTCACGTTCAACTAATGAAAAACTGTTTTTT
CASSHPRDSSRSTNEKLFF
>TRBV18|.|.|TRBJ2-3
TGTGCCAGCTCACCAAAGGGAGATACGCAGTATTTT
CASSPKGDTQYF
>TRBV7-2|.|.|TRBJ1-1
TGTGCCAGCAGCTTTTACAGTGAAGCTTTCTTT
CASSFYSEAFF
>TRBV5-6|.|.|TRBJ1-2
TGTGCCAGCAGCTTGGGGCGGAAGTTACACTATGGCTACACCTTC
CASSLGRKLHYGYTF
>TRBV5-1|TRBD1|.|TRBJ2-2
TGCGCCAGCAGCCAAGGAGCCGGACAGGGGAAGGCCGGGGAGCTGTTTTTT
CASSQGAGQGKAGELFF
>TRBV5-8|.|.|TRBJ1-1
TGTGCCAGCAGCTTACAGCTAGCAGCCACTGAAGCTTTCTTT
CASSLQLAATEAFF
>TRBV10-2|TRBD1|medium-sized|TRBJ2-7
TGCGCCAGCCTTACAGGGGCCTACGAGCAGTACTTC
CASLTGAYEQYF
>TRBV4-1|.|.|TRBJ2-5
TGCGCCAGCAGCCAAAGGGAGACACAAGAGACCCAGTACTTC
CASSQRETQETQYF
>TRBV4-2|TRBD2|.|TRBJ2-3
TGTGCCAGCAGCCAAGCGTTACTAGCGGGGGCGGGGGATACGCAGTATTTT
CASSQALLAGAGDTQYF
>TRBV5-8|.|.|TRBJ1-5
TGTGCCAGCAGCTGGACCCGAATCAATAGCAATCAGCCCCAGCATTTT
CASSWTRINSNQPQHF
>TRBV11-2|.|.|TRBJ2-1
TGTGCCAGCAGCTTACGTGGGGGGCGCAGTGCAGGGAATGAGCAGTTCTTC
CASSLRGGRSAGNEQFF
>TRBV19|TRBD1|.|TRBJ2-2
TGTGCCAGTAGCCCGGACAGGGGGGGCCTTCCGGGGGAGCTGTTTTTT
CASSPDRGGLPGELFF
>TRBV10-3|TRBD2|once|TRBJ2-3
TGTGCCATCAGTAAGCTAGCGGGGAAGGGCACAGATACGCAGTATTTT
CAISKLAGKGTDTQYF
>TRBV29-1|TRBD1|.|TRBJ2-7
TGCAGCTTTGGACAGGGGCCTCCCTACGAGCAGTACTTC
CSFGQGPPYEQYF
>TRBV19|.|once|TRBJ2-5
TGTGCCAGCCGGGATCTAGGGCGGGAGACCCAGTACTTC
CASRDLGRETQYF
>TRBV5-4|.|.|TRBJ1-5
TGTGCCAGCAGCTCCGGCGACAGCAATCAGCCCCAGCATTTT
CASSSGDSNQPQHF